The sequence of this T cell receptor beta chain was determined in a study of regulatory T cells in long-lasting Graves disease. Researchers made TCR beta libraries by using iRepertoire HTBI primers and running Arm-PCR on CDR3 regions. One entry per CDR3 protein results from TCRdb running MiXCR on the multiplex PCR reads. The sample yields roughly 520,000 distinct CDR3 sequences, 12% seen once. The sample holds many counts of this clonotype. The target antigen is unknown. Overall study results and limits: Sharing of public clonotypes was greater in persistent patients (roughly 2,900) than in new patients (about 970).

Indicated time point: newly diagnosed GD, antithyroid drugs for less than 3 months. RNA from PBMCs was the source of the TCR library. CDR1 is SGHRS and CDR2 is YFSETQ in the germline V gene. CDR3 length equals 16 residues. V dropped 0 bases and J dropped 0; count of bases not matched to a gene: 3. The same specimen was also included in a second study, on T cells in Graves' hyperthyroidism and ophthalmopathy.

V gene TRBV5-1 combines with J gene TRBJ2-1; the match to TRBD2 covers 7 bases. The sequencing here drew on peripheral blood mononuclear cells (PBMCs), taken at new diagnosis, from a patient treated with antithyroid drugs. The TCR sequence derives from a woman younger than 45 with Graves disease. For the CDR3, the DNA is TGCGCCAGCAGCTTGGAAGCGGGAAGCTCCTACAATGAGCAGTTCTTC. Translation: CASSLEAGSSYNEQFF.